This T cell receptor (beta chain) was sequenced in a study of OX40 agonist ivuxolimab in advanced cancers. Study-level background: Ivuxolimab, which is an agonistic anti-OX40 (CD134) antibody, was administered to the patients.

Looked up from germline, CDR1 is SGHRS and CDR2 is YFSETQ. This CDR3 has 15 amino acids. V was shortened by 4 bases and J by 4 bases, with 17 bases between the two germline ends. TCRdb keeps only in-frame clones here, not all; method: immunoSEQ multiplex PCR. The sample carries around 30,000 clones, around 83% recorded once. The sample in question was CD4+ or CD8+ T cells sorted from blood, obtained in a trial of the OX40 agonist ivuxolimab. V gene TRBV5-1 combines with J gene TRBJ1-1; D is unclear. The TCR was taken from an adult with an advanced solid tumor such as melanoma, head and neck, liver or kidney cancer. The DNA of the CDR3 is TGCGCCAGCAGCCCGGCGGGCGCACGGGGCACTGAAGCTTTCTTT. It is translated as CASSPAGARGTEAFF.